The rows below give T cell receptor beta chains drawn from one sample of a study of neoadjuvant anti-PD-1 for oral cavity cancer. Sequencing used immunoSEQ multiplex PCR; TCRdb keeps in-frame clones, though not all of them. The sample yields about 14,000 clones, roughly two thirds seen once. The material sequenced was PBMCs, taken before nivolumab (anti-PD-1) treatment. These TCRs come from a person aged 40-85 years with oral cavity squamous cell carcinoma. Both conserved end residues are trimmed from each CDR3. Size is omitted from some rows. Given values are once, few, many or a class for expanded clones.

clone size	V gene	J gene	CDR3 protein
few	TRBV5-6	TRBJ1-2	ASSLGAIYT
once	TRBV5-1	TRBJ1-1	ASSSNRDRGRTEAF
.	TRBV5-1	TRBJ2-7	ASSLRGRGDEQY
.	TRBV29-1	TRBJ1-2	SDTTGAGGYT
.	TRBV2	TRBJ2-7	ASKRGLEQY
few	TRBV27	TRBJ2-7	ASRGTSASSYEQY
few	TRBV27	TRBJ2-7	ASSPAGTGNEQY
.	TRBV6-6	TRBJ2-3	ASSLLKAGPGDTQY
.	TRBV11-2	TRBJ2-3	ASRGTHTDTQY
once	TRBV19	TRBJ1-1	ASSRQGRATEAF
.	TRBV11-2	TRBJ2-1	ASSLGQSSSYNEQF
.	TRBV9	TRBJ2-1	ASSVAGAGGLNEQF
.	TRBV27	TRBJ1-3	ASSSRGSSGNTIY
.	TRBV5-5	TRBJ1-3	ASRPTRDSGNTIY
.	TRBV6-1	TRBJ2-3	ASSESTGRIGTQY
few	TRBV7-9	TRBJ1-1	ASSLEGREIGAF
.	TRBV5-6	TRBJ2-1	ASSSLGSSYNEQF
few	TRBV11-2	TRBJ1-6	ASSSHRGGSPLH
few	TRBV4-1	TRBJ1-2	ASSQDDDINYGYT
few	TRBV7-2	TRBJ1-2	ASSGRGQGIGGYT
.	TRBV28	TRBJ2-6	ASSFPGLAGSGANVLT
.	TRBV28	TRBJ2-6	ASSRQELPSGANVLT
few	TRBV19	TRBJ1-6	ASSMGTSLLGNSPLH
.	TRBV10-3	TRBJ2-1	AISESGTSGDTEQF
.	TRBV15	TRBJ2-5	ATTTGTGQETQY
few	TRBV6-6	TRBJ1-1	ATQEYEAF
once	TRBV7-3	TRBJ2-7	ASSLEAGKTGLEQY
.	TRBV6-1	TRBJ1-2	ASEHRGATYGYT
few	TRBV6-6	TRBJ1-2	ASSSDVRWGYT
.	TRBV13	TRBJ1-5	ASSLGLQSQH
.	TRBV9	TRBJ1-6	ASSAKGNSYNSPLH
.	TRBV6-4	TRBJ2-1	ASSDSIGGSTRF
.	TRBV6-5	TRBJ2-7	ASSYSYRAGEQY
.	TRBV28	TRBJ1-2	ASSLYTPGGTGGGYGYT
.	TRBV28	TRBJ1-1	ASTTPRAWEAF
.	TRBV6-5	TRBJ1-4	ASKSYRAGEKLF
.	TRBV6-1	TRBJ1-3	ASSEVESGNTIY
.	TRBV5-1	TRBJ1-1	ASSFGMMGAPEAF
.	TRBV7-6	TRBJ2-1	ASSLWNLDSYNEQF
few	TRBV19	TRBJ1-1	ASRIQGGFSEAF
.	TRBV6-5	TRBJ2-1	ASTPRVGEQF
.	TRBV27	TRBJ2-1	ASSLERSGGPNEQF
.	TRBV5-5	TRBJ2-3	ASSTGNRADTQY
few	TRBV2	TRBJ1-4	ASRSGQGSNEKLF
.	TRBV6-5	TRBJ2-7	ASSYGGGSLFYEQY
.	TRBV4-1	TRBJ2-5	ASSQDPSGAQQETQY
.	TRBV6-6	TRBJ2-1	ASVPPGLPEGEQF
.	TRBV6-5	TRBJ1-1	ASSATQGWATEAF
.	TRBV19	TRBJ2-3	ASSLLSGGTDTQY
.	TRBV19	TRBJ2-2	ASREGQDTGELF
.	TRBV5-1	TRBJ2-5	ASSSGDQETQY
few	TRBV7-2	TRBJ1-1	ASSHLIEGSEAF
few	TRBV11-2	TRBJ2-7	ASSLVVSDYEQY
.	TRBV10-2	TRBJ2-1	ASSADRGWNEQF
.	TRBV7-9	TRBJ1-1	ASSPVRGTEAF
.	TRBV12-2	TRBJ2-7	ASRLVGIDYEQY
.	TRBV27	TRBJ2-2	ASSFLAGVNTGELF
.	TRBV2	TRBJ1-2	ASSRTGVGYT
.	TRBV9	TRBJ2-7	ASSVGSTSGSYEQY